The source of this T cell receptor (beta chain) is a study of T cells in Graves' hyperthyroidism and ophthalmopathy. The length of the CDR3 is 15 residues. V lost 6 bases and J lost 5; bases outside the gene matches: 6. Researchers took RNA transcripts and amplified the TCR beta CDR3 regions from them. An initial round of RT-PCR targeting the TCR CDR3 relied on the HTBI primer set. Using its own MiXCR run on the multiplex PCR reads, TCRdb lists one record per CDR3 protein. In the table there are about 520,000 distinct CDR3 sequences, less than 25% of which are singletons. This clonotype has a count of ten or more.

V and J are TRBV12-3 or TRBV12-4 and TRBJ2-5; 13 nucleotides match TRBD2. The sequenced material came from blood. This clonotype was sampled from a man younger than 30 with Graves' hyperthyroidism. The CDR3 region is CASRKTSGGYETQYF. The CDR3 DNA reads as TGTGCCAGCAGGAAGACTAGCGGGGGGTATGAGACCCAGTACTTC.